The present entry profiles one T cell receptor (beta chain) with its context. Antigen unknown. V lost 5 bases and J lost 4, with 11 bases in between. Per germline, CDR1 SQVTM and CDR2 ANQGSEA. This CDR3 contains 13 residues. These data belong to a study of spatial heterogeneity in lung cancer. About the research overall: Every unique TCR and UMI combination, on average, appeared more than ten times in raw reads.

Regarding the study as a whole: TCRs found ubiquitously expanded in tumor appeared in blood more at resection than at follow-up.

TCRdb reanalysed the 5' RACE reads using MiXCR and keeps one entry per CDR3 protein. The sample lists approximately 40,000 distinct CDR3 sequences, roughly 15% seen once, with around 56% in the top ten. Time point given: sample taken at primary tumor resection. Sequencing covered unsorted whole RNA taken from tumor, nontumor lung or frozen PBMC. The origin of this receptor is a male donor with early-stage non-small cell lung cancer. Sample: PBMCs, taken at surgery. The chain couples TRBV29-1 to TRBJ2-2; D may be TRBD1 (6 bases). The DNA of the CDR3 is TGCAGCGTTAATCAAGGGGGCACCGGGGAGCTGTTTTTT. Amino acid sequence: CSVNQGGTGELFF.